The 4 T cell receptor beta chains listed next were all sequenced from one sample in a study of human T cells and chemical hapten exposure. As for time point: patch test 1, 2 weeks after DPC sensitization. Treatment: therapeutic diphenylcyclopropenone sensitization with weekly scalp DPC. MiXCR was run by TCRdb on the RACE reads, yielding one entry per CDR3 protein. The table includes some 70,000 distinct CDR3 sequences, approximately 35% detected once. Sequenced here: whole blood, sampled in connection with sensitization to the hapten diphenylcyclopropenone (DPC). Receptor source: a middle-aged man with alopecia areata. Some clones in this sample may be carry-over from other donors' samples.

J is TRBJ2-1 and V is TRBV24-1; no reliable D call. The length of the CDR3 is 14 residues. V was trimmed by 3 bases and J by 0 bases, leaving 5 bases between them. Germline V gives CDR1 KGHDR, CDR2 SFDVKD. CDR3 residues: CATSDRISYNEQFF. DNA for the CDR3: TGTGCCACCAGTGATCGGATCTCCTACAATGAGCAGTTCTTC.

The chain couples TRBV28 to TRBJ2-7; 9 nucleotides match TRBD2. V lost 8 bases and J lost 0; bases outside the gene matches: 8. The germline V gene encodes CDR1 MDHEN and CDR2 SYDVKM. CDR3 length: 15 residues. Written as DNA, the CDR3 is TGTGCCAGCGAACCGACTAGCGGCTTCTCCTACGAGCAGTACTTC. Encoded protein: CASEPTSGFSYEQYF.

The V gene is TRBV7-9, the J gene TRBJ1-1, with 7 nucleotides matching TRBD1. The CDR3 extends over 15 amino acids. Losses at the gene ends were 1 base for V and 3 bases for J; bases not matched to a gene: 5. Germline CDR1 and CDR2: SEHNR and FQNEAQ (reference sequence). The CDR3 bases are TGTGCCAGCAGCTTAGAGGACAGGACTCACACTGAAGCTTTCTTT. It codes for CASSLEDRTHTEAFF.

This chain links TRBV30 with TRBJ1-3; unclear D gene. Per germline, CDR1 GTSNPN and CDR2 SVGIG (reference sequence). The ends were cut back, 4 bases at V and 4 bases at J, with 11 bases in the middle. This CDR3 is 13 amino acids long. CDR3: CAWTQSGGNTIYF. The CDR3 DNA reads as TGTGCCTGGACCCAATCGGGGGGAAACACCATATATTTT.